The 20 T cell receptor beta chains given below trace back to one sample, sequenced in a study of a mutant IDH1 vaccine in newly diagnosed glioma (dated by TCRdb to 2020 to 2022). Taken with the paper, the label for time point translates to: week 23, last vaccination. Every vaccine dose consisted of 300 ug of a 20-mer mutant IDH1 peptide in Montanide, administered subcutaneously together with topical imiquimod. These TCRs' antigens remain unknown. Libraries came from the immunoSEQ multiplex PCR assay. TCRdb limited this immuneACCESS table to in-frame rearrangements with V and J called. A share of clones is missing; checked studies link under half to unresolved V genes, and the rest is unexplained. This sample holds tens of thousands of clones; roughly 77% were observed only once. The ten largest clones capture approximately 7.6% of the sample. The input for sequencing was PBMCs, taken from a glioma patient whose treatment included an IDH1 peptide vaccine. The receptors here all came from a woman between 40 and 50 years old with glioma. Some clones in this sample may be carry-over from other donors' samples.

The rearrangement joins TRBV4-1 to TRBJ1-6; no definite D call. The ends were cut back, 4 bases at V and 3 bases at J, with 13 bases in the middle. CDR1 and CDR2 from the germline V gene are MGHRA and YSYEKL. The CDR3 is made up of 16 amino acids. DNA of the CDR3: TGCGCCAGCAGCCCACCTCGGCAGGTCTATAATTCACCCCTCCACTTT. It encodes CASSPPRQVYNSPLHF.

As DNA, the CDR3 is TGCGCCAGCAGCTCGGGTTCGGGTGGCTCTGGAAACACCATATATTTT. It encodes CASSSGSGGSGNTIYF. The rearrangement joins TRBV5-1 to TRBJ1-3; D gene ambiguous. Germline CDR1 and CDR2: SGHRS and YFSETQ. Deletions cut 3 bases from V and 0 bases from J, with 13 bases between. The CDR3 is 16 amino acids.

The V and J genes are TRBV18 and TRBJ2-5; 8 nucleotides line up with TRBD1. CDR1 KGHSH and CDR2 LQKENI come from the germline V gene. V shed 3 bases, J shed 4 bases, and the junction held 4 bases outside the gene matches. CDR3 length equals 14 residues. CDR3 loop: CASSPWTGLETQYF. In nucleotides, the CDR3 is TGTGCCAGCTCACCTTGGACAGGGCTAGAGACCCAGTACTTC.

The V gene is TRBV5-1, the J gene TRBJ1-2; 8 positions match TRBD1. Losses at the gene ends were 0 bases for V and 6 bases for J; bases not matched to a gene: 4. This CDR3 has 14 amino acids. Germline values: CDR1 SGHRS, CDR2 YFSETQ. CDR3 coding DNA: TGCGCCAGCAGCTTGGGGGGGACAGGTGATGGCTACACCTTC. It translates to CASSLGGTGDGYTF.

V usage is TRBV29-1 and J usage is TRBJ2-5; D unclear. Per germline, CDR1 SQVTM and CDR2 ANQGSEA. V shed 8 bases and J shed 10 bases, with 17 bases lying between them. The CDR3 runs to 11 residues. CDR3 protein: CSTSNEYIQYF. CDR3 coding DNA: TGCAGCACTTCGAACGAGTATATCCAGTACTTC.

This chain connects TRBV7-8 to TRBJ2-7; 10 bases agree with TRBD1. The CDR3 contains 16 residues. Germline V gene sequence: CDR1 SGHVS, CDR2 FQNEAQ. V gave up 5 bases and J gave up 4 bases; unmatched junction bases: 11. The CDR3 nucleotides are TGTGCCAGCAGCAAACCCAGGGGGACAGGGGTATACGAGCAGTACTTC. Translating gives CASSKPRGTGVYEQYF.

J is TRBJ2-5 and V is TRBV12-2. TRBV12-2 is a pseudogene locus. This CDR3 is built from 12 residues. CDR3 DNA sequence: TGTGCAAGTCGCTTAGGGGAAGAGACCCAGTACTTC. Protein product: CASRLGEETQYF.

This clone was detected a few times. The genes are TRBV2 and TRBJ1-5; no clear D gene. With 4 bases removed from V and 6 bases from J, the gap between germline ends came to 10 bases. There are 13 residues in the CDR3. Germline loops: CDR1 SNHLY, CDR2 FYNNEI. The DNA of the CDR3 is TGTGCCAGCAGTGGGGGAGGGTTTCAGCCCCAGCATTTT. Translated: CASSGGGFQPQHF.

The J gene is TRBJ2-2, the V gene TRBV6-5; D is unclear. Germline V lookup: CDR1 MNHEY, CDR2 SVGAGI. This CDR3 has 12 residues. Trimming shortened V by 3 bases and J by 5 bases, and 4 bases separated the two germline ends. In nucleotides, the CDR3 is TGTGCCAGCAGTTATTGGACCGGGGAGCTGTTTTTT. As protein: CASSYWTGELFF.

The J gene is TRBJ2-2, the V gene TRBV13; D might be TRBD2 (5 bases). This CDR3 has 16 residues. CDR1 and CDR2 (germline): PRHDT, FYEKMQ (reference sequence). V was pared by 3 bases and J by 7 bases, with 18 bases between. The CDR3 sequence: CASSLGSQIGDGELFF. The CDR3 DNA follows: TGTGCCAGCAGCTTGGGGTCTCAGATCGGGGACGGGGAGCTGTTTTTT.

This chain's CDR3 is CASSWGDRGRLDYTF. In DNA form, the CDR3 reads TGTGCCAGCAGCTGGGGGGACAGGGGTAGGCTCGACTACACCTTC. This sequence joins TRBV5-4 and TRBJ1-2; TRBD1 aligns across 10 bases. Per germline, CDR1 SGHNT and CDR2 YYREEE (reference sequence). V was pared by 3 bases and J by 10 bases, with 12 bases of the junction left unmatched. CDR3 size: 15 residues.

The J gene is TRBJ2-7, the V gene TRBV4-1, with D tentatively TRBD1 (5 bases). V was shortened by 4 bases and J by 3 bases, with 13 bases between the two germline ends. The germline V gene encodes CDR1 MGHRA and CDR2 YSYEKL. This CDR3 has 14 residues. The CDR3 protein is CASSPDTSYYEQYF. The CDR3 bases are TGCGCCAGCAGCCCGGACACCTCTTACTACGAGCAGTACTTC.

This clone appeared a single time. This sample includes further DNA sequences coding for the same CDR3. The V call is TRBV7-2, the J call TRBJ2-3, with D perhaps TRBD2 (7 bases). CDR1 and CDR2 (germline): SGHTA, FQGNSA. This CDR3 has 15 residues. Trimming removed 0 bases from V and 3 bases from J, with 10 bases in between. CDR3 residues: CASSLAGGPTDTQYF. The DNA of the CDR3 is TGTGCCAGCAGCTTAGCGGGGGGGCCAACAGATACGCAGTATTTT.

The chain uses TRBV27 and TRBJ2-7; D tentatively reads TRBD1 or TRBD2 (5 bases each). The V end lost 6 bases, the J end lost 4 bases, and 19 bases lay between the germline ends. The CDR3 loop spans 15 amino acids. Germline assignment: CDR1 MNHEY and CDR2 SMNVEV (reference sequence). CDR3: CASSEASGRPYEQYF. The CDR3 DNA follows: TGTGCCAGCAGCGAGGCTTCAGGGAGACCGTACGAGCAGTACTTC.

The chain employs TRBV30 and TRBJ2-2, with D possibly TRBD2 on 6 matching bases. The ends were cut back, 3 bases at V and 6 bases at J, with 17 bases in the middle. Germline loops: CDR1 GTSNPN, CDR2 SVGIG (reference sequence). CDR3 length: 15 residues. Here the CDR3 DNA reads TGTGCCTGGAGCATAGCGGACCTCGACGCCGGGGAGCTGTTTTTT. Its protein product is CAWSIADLDAGELFF. The full variable domain, with the rest looked up from reference TRBV30 and TRBJ2-2, is SQTIHQWPATLVQPVGSPLSLECTVEGTSNPNLYWYRQAAGRGLQLLFYSVGIGQISSEVPQNLSASRPQDRQFILSSKKLLLSDSGFYLCAWSIADLDAGELFFGEGSRLTVL.

V is TRBV28 and J is TRBJ2-3; maybe TRBD1 (6 bases). The length of the CDR3 is 14 residues. Germline V gene sequence: CDR1 MDHEN, CDR2 SYDVKM. Trimming cost V 2 bases and J 6 bases, with 12 bases left between them. The CDR3 sequence is CASSLEGVGDTQYF. The CDR3 DNA reads as TGTGCCAGCAGTTTAGAGGGGGTTGGGGATACGCAGTATTTT.

The V and J genes are TRBV23-1 and TRBJ1-2, with 7 bases identical to TRBD1. TRBV23-1 counts as an open reading frame of uncertain function. The CDR3 totals 13 residues. The trim removed 4 bases at V and 10 bases at J, leaving 9 bases unmatched. CDR3 in amino acids: CASSLPDRTFYTF. The CDR3 DNA sequence: TGCGCCAGCAGTCTCCCGGACAGGACCTTCTACACCTTC.

This clone occurred once. The J gene is TRBJ2-3, the V gene TRBV2; the match to TRBD2 covers 7 bases. V lost 7 bases and J lost 5; bases outside the gene matches: 21. CDR1 and CDR2 from the germline V gene are SNHLY and FYNNEI. The CDR3 runs 18 residues. CDR3 residues: CASNLEVAGANTGDTQYF. DNA of the CDR3: TGTGCCAGCAACCTCGAGGTGGCGGGAGCCAACACTGGAGATACGCAGTATTTT.

The genes are TRBV5-1 and TRBJ1-4; 7 bases line up with TRBD1. With 4 bases clipped from V and 8 bases from J, the junction kept 11 bases outside the gene matches. The CDR3 extends over 15 amino acids. CDR1 and CDR2 (germline): SGHRS, YFSETQ. CDR3 region: CASSPRTGGVEKLFF. In DNA, the CDR3 is TGCGCCAGCAGCCCAAGGACAGGAGGCGTAGAAAAACTGTTTTTT. Based on the CDR3 plus reference TRBV5-1 and TRBJ1-4, the full variable domain is KAGVTQTPRYLIKTRGQQVTLSCSPISGHRSVSWYQQTPGQGLQFLFEYFSETQRNKGNFPGRFSGRQFSNSRSEMNVSTLELGDSALYLCASSPRTGGVEKLFFGSGTQLSVL.

This clone was seen only once. This sequence joins TRBV11-3 and TRBJ2-7; D is perhaps TRBD2 (5 bases). From germline, CDR1 is SGHNT and CDR2 YENEEA. V lost 2 bases and J lost 6, with 11 bases in between. CDR3 size: 13 residues. For the CDR3, the DNA is TGTGCCAGCAGCTTACTACTTGGAGGCGAGCAGTACTTC. It encodes CASSLLLGGEQYF.